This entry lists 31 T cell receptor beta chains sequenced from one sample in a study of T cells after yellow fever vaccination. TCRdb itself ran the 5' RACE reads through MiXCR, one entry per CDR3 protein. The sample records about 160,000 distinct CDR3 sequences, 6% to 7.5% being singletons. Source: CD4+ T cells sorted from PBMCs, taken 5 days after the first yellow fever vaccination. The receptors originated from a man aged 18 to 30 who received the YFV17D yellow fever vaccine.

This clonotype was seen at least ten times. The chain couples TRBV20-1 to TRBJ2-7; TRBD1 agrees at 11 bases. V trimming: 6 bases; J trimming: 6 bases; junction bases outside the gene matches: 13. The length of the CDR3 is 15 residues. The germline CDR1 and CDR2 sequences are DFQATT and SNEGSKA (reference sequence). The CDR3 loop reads CSAISAGQGGIEQYF. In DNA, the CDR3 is TGCAGTGCCATTAGTGCGGGACAGGGGGGGATCGAGCAGTACTTC.

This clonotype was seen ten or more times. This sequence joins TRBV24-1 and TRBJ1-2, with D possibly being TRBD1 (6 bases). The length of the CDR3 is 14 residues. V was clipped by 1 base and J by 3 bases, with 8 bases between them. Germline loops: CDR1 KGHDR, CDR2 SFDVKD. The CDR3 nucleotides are TGTGCCACCAGTGATTTTAGGGGGGACTATGGCTACACCTTC. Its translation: CATSDFRGDYGYTF.

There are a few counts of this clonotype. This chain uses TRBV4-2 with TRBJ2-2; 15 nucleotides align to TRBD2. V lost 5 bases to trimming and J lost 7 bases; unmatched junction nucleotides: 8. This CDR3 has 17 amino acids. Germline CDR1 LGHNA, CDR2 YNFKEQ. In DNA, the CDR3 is TGTGCCAGCAGCAATGGACTAGCGGGGGGGTACGGCGGGGAGCTGTTTTTT. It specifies CASSNGLAGGYGGELFF.

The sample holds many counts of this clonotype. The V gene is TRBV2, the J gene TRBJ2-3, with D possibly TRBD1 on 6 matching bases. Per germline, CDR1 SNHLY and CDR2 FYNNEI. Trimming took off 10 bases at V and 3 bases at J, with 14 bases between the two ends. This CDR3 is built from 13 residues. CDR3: CATLQGRTDTQYF. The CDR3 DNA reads TGTGCCACATTACAGGGAAGGACAGATACGCAGTATTTT.

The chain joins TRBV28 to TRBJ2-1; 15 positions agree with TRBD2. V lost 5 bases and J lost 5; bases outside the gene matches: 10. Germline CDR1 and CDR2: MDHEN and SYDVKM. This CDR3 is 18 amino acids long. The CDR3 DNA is TGTGCCAGCAGTATACCAGGGACTAGCGGGGGGTTCGACAATGAGCAGTTCTTC. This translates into CASSIPGTSGGFDNEQFF.

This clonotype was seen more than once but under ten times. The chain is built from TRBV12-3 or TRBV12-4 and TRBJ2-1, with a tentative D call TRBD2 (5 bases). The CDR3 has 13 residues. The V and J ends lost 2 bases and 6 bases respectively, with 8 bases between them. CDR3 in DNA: TGTGCCAGCAGTTTAACTAGGGTCAATGAGCAGTTCTTC. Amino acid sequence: CASSLTRVNEQFF.

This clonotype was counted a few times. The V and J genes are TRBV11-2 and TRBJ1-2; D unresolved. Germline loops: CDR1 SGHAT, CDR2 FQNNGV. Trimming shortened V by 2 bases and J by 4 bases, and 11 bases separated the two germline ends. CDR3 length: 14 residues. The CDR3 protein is CASSLNRAPYGYTF. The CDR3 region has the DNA TGTGCCAGCAGCTTAAACCGGGCCCCCTATGGCTACACCTTC.

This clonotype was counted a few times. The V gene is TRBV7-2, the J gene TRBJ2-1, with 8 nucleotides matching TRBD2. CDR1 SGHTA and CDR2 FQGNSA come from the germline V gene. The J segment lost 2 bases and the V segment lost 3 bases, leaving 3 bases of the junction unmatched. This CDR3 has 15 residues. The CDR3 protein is CASSFTSGPYNEQFF. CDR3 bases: TGTGCCAGCAGCTTCACTAGCGGCCCCTACAATGAGCAGTTCTTC.

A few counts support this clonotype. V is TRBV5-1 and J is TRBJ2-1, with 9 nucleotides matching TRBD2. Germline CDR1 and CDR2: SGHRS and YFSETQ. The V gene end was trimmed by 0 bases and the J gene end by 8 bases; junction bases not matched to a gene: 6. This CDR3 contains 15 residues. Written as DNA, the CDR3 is TGCGCCAGCAGCTTGGTAGCGGGGGATACGGATGAGCAGTTCTTC. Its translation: CASSLVAGDTDEQFF.

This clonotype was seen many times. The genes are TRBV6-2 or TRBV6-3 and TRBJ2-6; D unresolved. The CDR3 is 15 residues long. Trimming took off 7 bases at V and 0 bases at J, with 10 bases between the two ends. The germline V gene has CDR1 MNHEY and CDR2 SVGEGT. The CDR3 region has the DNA TGTGCCAGCACCGACGCGCGCTCTGGGGCCAACGTCCTGACTTTC. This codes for CASTDARSGANVLTF.

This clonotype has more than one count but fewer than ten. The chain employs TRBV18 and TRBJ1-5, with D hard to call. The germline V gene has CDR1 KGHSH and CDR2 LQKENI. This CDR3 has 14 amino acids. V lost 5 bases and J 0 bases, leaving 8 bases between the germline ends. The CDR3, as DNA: TGTGCCAGCTCAAGCGAACATAGCAATCAGCCCCAGCATTTT. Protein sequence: CASSSEHSNQPQHF.

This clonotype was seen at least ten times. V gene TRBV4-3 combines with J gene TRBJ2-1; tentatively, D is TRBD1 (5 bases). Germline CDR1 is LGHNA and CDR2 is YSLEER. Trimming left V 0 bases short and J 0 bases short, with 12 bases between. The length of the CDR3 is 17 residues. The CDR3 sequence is CASSQEMQGFSYNEQFF. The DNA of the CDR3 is TGCGCCAGCAGCCAAGAAATGCAGGGATTCTCCTACAATGAGCAGTTCTTC.

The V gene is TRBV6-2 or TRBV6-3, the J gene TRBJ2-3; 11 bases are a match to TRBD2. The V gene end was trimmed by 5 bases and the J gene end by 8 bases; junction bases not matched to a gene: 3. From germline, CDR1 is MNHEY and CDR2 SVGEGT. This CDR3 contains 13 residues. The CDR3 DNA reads TGTGCCAGCAGTCTAGCGGGGGGAGCTACGCAGTATTTT. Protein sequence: CASSLAGGATQYF.

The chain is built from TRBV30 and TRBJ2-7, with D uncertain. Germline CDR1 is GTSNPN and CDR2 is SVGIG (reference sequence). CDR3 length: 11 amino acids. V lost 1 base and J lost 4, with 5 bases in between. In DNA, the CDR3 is TGTGCCTGGAGTGGACTTTACGAGCAGTACTTC. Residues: CAWSGLYEQYF.

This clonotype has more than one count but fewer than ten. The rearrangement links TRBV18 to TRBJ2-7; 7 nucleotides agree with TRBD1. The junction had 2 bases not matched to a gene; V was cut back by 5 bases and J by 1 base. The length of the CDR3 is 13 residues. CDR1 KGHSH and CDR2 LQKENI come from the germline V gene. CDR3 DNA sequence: TGTGCCAGCTCAACAGGGGTTTCCTACGAGCAGTACGTC. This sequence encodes CASSTGVSYEQYV.

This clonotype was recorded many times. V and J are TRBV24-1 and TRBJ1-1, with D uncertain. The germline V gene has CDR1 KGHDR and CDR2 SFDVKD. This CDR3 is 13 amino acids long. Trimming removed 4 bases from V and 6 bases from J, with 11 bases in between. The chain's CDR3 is CATSDPSTSEAFF. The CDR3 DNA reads TGTGCCACCAGTGACCCTTCCACGTCTGAAGCTTTCTTT.

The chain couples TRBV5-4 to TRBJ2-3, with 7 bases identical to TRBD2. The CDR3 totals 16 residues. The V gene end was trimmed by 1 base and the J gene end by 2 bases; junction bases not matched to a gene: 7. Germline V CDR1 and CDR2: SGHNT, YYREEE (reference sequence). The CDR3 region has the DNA TGTGCCAGCAGCTTGAGAACGGGGGGAAACACAGATACGCAGTATTTT. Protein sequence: CASSLRTGGNTDTQYF.

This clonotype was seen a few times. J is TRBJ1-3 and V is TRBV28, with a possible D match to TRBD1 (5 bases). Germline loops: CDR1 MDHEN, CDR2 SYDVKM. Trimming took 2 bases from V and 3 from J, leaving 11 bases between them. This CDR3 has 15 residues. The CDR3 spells CASSLGWGGGNTIYF. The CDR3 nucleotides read TGTGCCAGCAGTTTAGGGTGGGGGGGTGGAAACACCATATATTTT.

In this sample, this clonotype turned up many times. The CDR3 sequence is CSAGVRETQYF. In DNA, the CDR3 is TGCAGTGCGGGGGTGAGGGAGACCCAGTACTTC. The V gene is TRBV20-1, the J gene TRBJ2-5; D may match TRBD1 or TRBD2 (5 bases each). Per the germline V gene, CDR1 is DFQATT and CDR2 is SNEGSKA (reference sequence). Trimming cost V 6 bases and J 5 bases, with 10 bases left between them. This CDR3 spans 11 amino acids.

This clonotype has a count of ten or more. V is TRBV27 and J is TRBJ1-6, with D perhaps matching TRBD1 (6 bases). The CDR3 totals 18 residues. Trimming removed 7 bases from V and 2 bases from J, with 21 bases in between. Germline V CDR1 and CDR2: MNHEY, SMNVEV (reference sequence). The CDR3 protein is CASTTSSRGLAYNSPLHF. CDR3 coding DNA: TGTGCCAGCACCACCTCAAGCAGGGGTCTGGCCTATAATTCACCCCTCCACTTT.

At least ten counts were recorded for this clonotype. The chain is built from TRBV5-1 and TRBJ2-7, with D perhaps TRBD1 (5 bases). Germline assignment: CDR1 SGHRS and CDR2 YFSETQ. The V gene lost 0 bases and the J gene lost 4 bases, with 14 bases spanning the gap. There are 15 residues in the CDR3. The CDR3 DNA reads TGCGCCAGCAGCTTGGCCGTGACAGAACCTTACGAGCAGTACGTC. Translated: CASSLAVTEPYEQYV.

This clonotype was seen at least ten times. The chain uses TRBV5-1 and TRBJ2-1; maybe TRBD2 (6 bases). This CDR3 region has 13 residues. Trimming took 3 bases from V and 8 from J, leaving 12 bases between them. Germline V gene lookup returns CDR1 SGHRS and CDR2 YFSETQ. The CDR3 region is CASSSTGDDEQFF. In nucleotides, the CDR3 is TGCGCCAGCAGCTCGACGGGGGATGATGAGCAGTTCTTC.

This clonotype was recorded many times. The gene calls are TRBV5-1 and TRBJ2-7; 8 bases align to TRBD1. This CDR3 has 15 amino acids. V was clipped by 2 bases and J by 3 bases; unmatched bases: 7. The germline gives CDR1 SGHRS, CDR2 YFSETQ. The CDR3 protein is CASSLGTGSYYEQYF. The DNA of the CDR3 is TGCGCCAGCAGCTTAGGGACAGGTAGTTACTACGAGCAGTACTTC.

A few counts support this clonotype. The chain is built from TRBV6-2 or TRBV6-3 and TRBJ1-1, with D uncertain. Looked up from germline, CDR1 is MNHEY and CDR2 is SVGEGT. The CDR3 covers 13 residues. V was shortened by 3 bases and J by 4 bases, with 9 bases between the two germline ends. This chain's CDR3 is CASSYSVGTEAFF. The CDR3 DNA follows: TGTGCCAGCAGTTATTCTGTTGGCACTGAAGCTTTCTTT.

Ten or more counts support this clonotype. The CDR3 spells CSAPGAGATEAFF. CDR3 bases: TGCAGTGCTCCAGGGGCGGGGGCCACTGAAGCTTTCTTT. The chain joins TRBV20-1 to TRBJ1-1, with D possibly being TRBD1 (6 bases). The CDR3 totals 13 residues. Looked up from germline, CDR1 is DFQATT and CDR2 is SNEGSKA (reference sequence). Deletions cut 5 bases from V and 4 bases from J, with 14 bases between.

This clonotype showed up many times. CDR3 DNA: TGTGCCAGCAGCTTAGGGCCATACGGCACCGGGGAGCTGTTTTTT. Translating it yields CASSLGPYGTGELFF. The chain links TRBV7-2 to TRBJ2-2, with unresolved D. Germline CDR1 and CDR2: SGHTA and FQGNSA. The CDR3 sequence is 15 residues long. Trimming removed 1 base from V and 4 bases from J, with 10 bases in between.

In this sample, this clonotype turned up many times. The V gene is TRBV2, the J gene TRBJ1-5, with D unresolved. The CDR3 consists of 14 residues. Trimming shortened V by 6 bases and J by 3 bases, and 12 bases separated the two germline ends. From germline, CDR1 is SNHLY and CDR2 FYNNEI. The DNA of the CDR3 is TGTGCCAGCAGCGCCGGGAGAACCAATCAGCCCCAGCATTTT. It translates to CASSAGRTNQPQHF.

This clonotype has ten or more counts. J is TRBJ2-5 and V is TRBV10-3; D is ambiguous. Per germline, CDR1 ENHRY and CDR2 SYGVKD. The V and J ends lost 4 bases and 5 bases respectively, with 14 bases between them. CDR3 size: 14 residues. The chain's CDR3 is CAISGASPAETQYF. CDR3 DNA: TGTGCCATCAGTGGGGCGAGCCCGGCGGAGACCCAGTACTTC.

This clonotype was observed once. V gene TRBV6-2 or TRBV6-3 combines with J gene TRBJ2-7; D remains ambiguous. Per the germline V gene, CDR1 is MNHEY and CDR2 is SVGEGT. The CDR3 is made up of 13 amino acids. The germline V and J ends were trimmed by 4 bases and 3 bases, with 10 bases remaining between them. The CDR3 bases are TGTGCCAGCAGTTCCGCAATTTACTACGAGCAGTACGTC. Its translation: CASSSAIYYEQYV.

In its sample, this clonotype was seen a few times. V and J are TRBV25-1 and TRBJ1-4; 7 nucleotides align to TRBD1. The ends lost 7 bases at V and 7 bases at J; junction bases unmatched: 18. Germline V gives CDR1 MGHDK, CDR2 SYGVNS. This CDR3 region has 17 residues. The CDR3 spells CASKSNAHQGDVEKLFF. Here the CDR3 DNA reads TGTGCCAGCAAATCTAATGCCCACCAGGGGGACGTTGAAAAACTGTTTTTT. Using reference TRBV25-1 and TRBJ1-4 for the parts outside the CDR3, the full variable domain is EADIYQTPRYLVIGTGKKITLECSQTMGHDKMYWYQQDPGMELHLIHYSYGVNSTEKGDLSSESTVSRIRTEHFPLTLESARPSHTSQYLCASKSNAHQGDVEKLFFGSGTQLSVL.

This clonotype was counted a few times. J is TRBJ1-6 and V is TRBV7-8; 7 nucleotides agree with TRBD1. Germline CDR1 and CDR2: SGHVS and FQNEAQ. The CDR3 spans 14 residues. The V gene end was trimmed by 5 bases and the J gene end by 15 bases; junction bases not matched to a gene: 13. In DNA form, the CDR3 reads TGTGCCAGCAGCCGGGACAGCTCGTGGGGGGTCCTCCACTTT. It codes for CASSRDSSWGVLHF.